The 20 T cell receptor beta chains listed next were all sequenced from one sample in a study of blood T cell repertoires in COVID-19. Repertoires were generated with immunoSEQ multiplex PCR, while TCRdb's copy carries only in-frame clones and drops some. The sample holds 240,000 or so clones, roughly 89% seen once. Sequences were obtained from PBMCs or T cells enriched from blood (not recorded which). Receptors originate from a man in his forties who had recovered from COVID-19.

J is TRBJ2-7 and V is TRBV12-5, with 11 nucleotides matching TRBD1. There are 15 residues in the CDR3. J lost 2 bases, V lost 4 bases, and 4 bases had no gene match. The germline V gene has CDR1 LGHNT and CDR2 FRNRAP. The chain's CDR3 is CASGSGTGGTYEQYF. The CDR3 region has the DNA TGTGCTAGTGGTTCTGGGACAGGGGGGACCTACGAGCAGTACTTC.

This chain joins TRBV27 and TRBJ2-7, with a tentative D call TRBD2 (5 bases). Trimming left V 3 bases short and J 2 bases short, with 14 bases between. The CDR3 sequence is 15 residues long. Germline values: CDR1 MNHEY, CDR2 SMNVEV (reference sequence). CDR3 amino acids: CASSFGPGVTYEQYF. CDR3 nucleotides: TGTGCCAGCAGTTTCGGTCCCGGGGTTACCTACGAGCAGTACTTC.

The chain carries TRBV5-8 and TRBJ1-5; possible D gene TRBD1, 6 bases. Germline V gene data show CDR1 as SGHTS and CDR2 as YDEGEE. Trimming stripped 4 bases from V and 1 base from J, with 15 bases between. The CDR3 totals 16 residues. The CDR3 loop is CASSVVTGLSNQPQHF. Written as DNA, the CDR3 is TGTGCCAGCAGCGTCGTTACAGGGTTAAGCAATCAGCCCCAGCATTTT.

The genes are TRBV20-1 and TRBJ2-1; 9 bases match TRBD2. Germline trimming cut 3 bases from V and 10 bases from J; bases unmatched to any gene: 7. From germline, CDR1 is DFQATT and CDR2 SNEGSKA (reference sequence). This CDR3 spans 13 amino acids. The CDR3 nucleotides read TGCAGTGCTAGTGCGGCGGGAGGGCTAGAGCAGTTCTTC. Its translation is CSASAAGGLEQFF.

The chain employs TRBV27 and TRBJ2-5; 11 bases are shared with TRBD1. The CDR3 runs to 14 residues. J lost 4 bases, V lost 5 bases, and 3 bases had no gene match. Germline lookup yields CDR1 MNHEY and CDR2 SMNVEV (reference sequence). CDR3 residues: CASSAGTGGETQYF. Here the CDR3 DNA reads TGTGCCAGCAGTGCCGGGACAGGGGGAGAGACCCAGTACTTC.

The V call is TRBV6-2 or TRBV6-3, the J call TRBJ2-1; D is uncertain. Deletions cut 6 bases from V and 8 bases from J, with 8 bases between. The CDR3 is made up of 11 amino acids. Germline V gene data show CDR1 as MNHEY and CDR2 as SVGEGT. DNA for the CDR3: TGTGCCAGCAGCCCACTCTATGAGCAGTTCTTC. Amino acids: CASSPLYEQFF.

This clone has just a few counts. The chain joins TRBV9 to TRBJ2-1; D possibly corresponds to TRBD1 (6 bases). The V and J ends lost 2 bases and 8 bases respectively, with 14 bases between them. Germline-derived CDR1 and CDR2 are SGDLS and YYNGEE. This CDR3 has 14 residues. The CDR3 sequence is CASSVLQGDDEQFF. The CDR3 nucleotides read TGTGCCAGCAGCGTCCTACAGGGCGATGATGAGCAGTTCTTC.

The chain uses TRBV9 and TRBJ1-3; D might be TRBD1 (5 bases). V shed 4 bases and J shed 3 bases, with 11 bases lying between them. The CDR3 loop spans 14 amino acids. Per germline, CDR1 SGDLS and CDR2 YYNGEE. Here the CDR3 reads CASSPPRGGNTIYF. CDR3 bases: TGTGCCAGCAGCCCCCCAAGGGGTGGAAACACCATATATTTT.

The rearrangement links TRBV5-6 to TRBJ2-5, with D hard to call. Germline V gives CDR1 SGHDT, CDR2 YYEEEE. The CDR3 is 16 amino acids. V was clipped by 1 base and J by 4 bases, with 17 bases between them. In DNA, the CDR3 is TGTGCCAGCAGCTTGCTTTTCACAGCCAGTCGAGAGACCCAGTACTTC. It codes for CASSLLFTASRETQYF.

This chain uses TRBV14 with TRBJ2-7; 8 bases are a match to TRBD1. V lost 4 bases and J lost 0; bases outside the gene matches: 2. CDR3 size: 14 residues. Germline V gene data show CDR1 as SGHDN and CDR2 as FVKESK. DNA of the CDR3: TGTGCCAGCAGCCGGGACAGGAGCTCCTACGAGCAGTACTTC. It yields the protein CASSRDRSSYEQYF.

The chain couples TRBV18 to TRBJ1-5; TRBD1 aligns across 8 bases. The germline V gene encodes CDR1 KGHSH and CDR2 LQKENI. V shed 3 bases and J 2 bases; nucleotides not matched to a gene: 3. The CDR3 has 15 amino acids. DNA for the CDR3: TGTGCCAGCTCACCTCAGGGGGCGGGCAATCAGCCCCAGCATTTT. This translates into CASSPQGAGNQPQHF.

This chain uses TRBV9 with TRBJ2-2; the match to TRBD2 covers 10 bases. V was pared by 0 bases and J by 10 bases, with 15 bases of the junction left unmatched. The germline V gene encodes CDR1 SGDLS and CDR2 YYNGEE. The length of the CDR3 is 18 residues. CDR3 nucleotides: TGTGCCAGCAGCGTAGCCCCGTCTTGGACTAGCGGCGCCCTGGAGCTGTTTTTT. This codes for CASSVAPSWTSGALELFF.

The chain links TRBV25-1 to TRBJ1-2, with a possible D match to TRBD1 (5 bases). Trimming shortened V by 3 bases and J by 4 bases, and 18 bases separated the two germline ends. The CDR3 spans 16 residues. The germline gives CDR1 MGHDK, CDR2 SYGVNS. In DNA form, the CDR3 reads TGTGCCAGCAGTGACCTCGAGGGGAGGGGATCCTATGGCTACACCTTC. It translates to CASSDLEGRGSYGYTF.

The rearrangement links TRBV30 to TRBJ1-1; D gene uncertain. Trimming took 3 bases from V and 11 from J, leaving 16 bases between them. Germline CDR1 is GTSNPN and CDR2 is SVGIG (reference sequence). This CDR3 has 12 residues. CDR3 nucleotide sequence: TGTGCCTGGAGCGGGTCTCCTTACGGGGCTTTCTTT. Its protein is CAWSGSPYGAFF.

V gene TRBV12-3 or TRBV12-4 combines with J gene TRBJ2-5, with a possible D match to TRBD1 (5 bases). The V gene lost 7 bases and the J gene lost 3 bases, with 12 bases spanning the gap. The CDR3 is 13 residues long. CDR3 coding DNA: TGTGCCAGCAACCAGGGTAATGAAGAGACCCAGTACTTC. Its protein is CASNQGNEETQYF.

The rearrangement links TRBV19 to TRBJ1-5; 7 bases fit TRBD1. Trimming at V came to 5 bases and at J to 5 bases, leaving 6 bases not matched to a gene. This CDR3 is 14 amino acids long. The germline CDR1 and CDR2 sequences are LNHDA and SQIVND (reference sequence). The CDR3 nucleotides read TGTGCCAGTAGTTGGGACAGCAAATATCAGCCCCAGCATTTT. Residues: CASSWDSKYQPQHF.

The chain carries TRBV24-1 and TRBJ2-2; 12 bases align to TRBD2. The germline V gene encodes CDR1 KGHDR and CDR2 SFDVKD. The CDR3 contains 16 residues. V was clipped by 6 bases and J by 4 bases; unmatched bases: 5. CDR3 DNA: TGTGCCACCAGTCTGACTAGCGGGAGCGGCACCGGGGAGCTGTTTTTT. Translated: CATSLTSGSGTGELFF.

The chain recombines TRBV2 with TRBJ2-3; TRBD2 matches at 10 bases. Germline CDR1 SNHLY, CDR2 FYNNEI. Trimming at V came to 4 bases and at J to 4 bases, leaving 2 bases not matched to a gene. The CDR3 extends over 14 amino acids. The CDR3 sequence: CASSGLAGADTQYF. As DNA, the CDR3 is TGTGCCAGCAGTGGGCTAGCGGGAGCAGATACGCAGTATTTT.

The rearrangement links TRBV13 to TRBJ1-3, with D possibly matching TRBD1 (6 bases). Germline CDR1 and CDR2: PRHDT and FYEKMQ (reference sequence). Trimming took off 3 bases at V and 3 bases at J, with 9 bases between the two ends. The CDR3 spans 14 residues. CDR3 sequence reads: CASSLQGLGNTIYF. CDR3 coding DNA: TGTGCCAGCAGCTTGCAGGGGCTTGGAAACACCATATATTTT.

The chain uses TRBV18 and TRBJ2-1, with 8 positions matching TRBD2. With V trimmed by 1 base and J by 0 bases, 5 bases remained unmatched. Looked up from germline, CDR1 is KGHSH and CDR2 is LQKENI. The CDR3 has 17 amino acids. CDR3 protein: CASSPRQSGSSYNEQFF. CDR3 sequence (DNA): TGTGCCAGCTCACCACGCCAGAGCGGGAGCTCCTACAATGAGCAGTTCTTC.